This T cell receptor beta chain originates from a study of blood T cell repertoires in COVID-19. As for the study in general: Samples came from the United States, Italy and Spain, spanning acute and convalescent COVID-19. In each case, the material was cDNA or gDNA derived from T cells, B-cell-depleted T cells, or PBMCs.

In the original processing: Estimates of nucleated cell counts were drawn from the amplification of reference gene primers. Data came from immunoSEQ multiplex PCR; TCRdb stores just in-frame clones and leaves some out. V and J calls plus clone size are reproduced from that table; the DNA served to infer D and trimming. The table has 99,000 or so clones, approximately 80% seen once. V was pared by 3 bases and J by 4 bases, with 9 bases between. CDR3 length: 14 amino acids. CDR1 is SGHVS and CDR2 is FNYEAQ in the germline V gene. The chain joins TRBV7-6 to TRBJ2-2, with D perhaps TRBD2 (6 bases). The sequencing input was peripheral blood. The sequence was collected from a woman between 65 and 79 years old with acute or convalescent COVID-19. The CDR3 DNA sequence: TGTGCCAGCAGCTTTGCCGGGGGCACCGGGGAGCTGTTTTTT. It codes for CASSFAGGTGELFF.